Listed here are 14 T cell receptor beta chains from one sample, sequenced in a study of shared clonotypes between healthy human individuals. Produced via immunoSEQ multiplex PCR; TCRdb's table is partial and in-frame only. The sample carries around 2.5 million clones, 93% recorded once. Specimen: naive CD4+ T cells from PBMCs. Subset defined: CD45RA+ positively selected. Receptor source: a man aged 18 to 30 in good health. Some clones in this sample may be carry-over from other donors' samples.

The rearrangement joins TRBV11-3 to TRBJ2-6; D is possibly TRBD1 or TRBD2 (5 bases each). CDR3 length equals 15 residues. Trimming removed 4 bases from V and 0 bases from J, with 7 bases in between. CDR1 is SGHNT, CDR2 YENEEA, per germline. The CDR3: CASSSGGSGANVLTF. CDR3 in DNA: TGTGCCAGCAGCTCTGGGGGCTCTGGGGCCAACGTCCTGACTTTC.

V usage is TRBV4-1 and J usage is TRBJ2-7; 11 nucleotides agree with TRBD2. V was pared by 8 bases and J by 7 bases, with 19 bases of the junction left unmatched. Germline V gene data show CDR1 as MGHRA and CDR2 as YSYEKL. The CDR3 consists of 17 residues. CDR3 in DNA: TGCGCCAGCTCTACCCCCGGGACCGGCCTAGCGGGAGGAGAGCAGTACTTC. Protein: CASSTPGTGLAGGEQYF.

The chain employs TRBV7-2 and TRBJ1-2, with D unclear. The CDR3 contains 13 residues. V lost 1 base and J 5 bases, leaving 8 bases between the germline ends. The germline gives CDR1 SGHTA, CDR2 FQGNSA. Here the CDR3 DNA reads TGTGCCAGCAGCTTAGTGGCTGATTATGGCTACACCTTC. Its protein is CASSLVADYGYTF.

V usage is TRBV10-1 and J usage is TRBJ2-5; the match to TRBD2 covers 7 bases. The DNA end is more similar to TRBJ2-7, so the J call may be wrong. Germline V gene lookup returns CDR1 WNHNN and CDR2 SYGVQD (reference sequence). This CDR3 has 14 amino acids. The CDR3 bases are TGCGCCAGCAGTGAGGGCGGGAGCTCCTACGAGCAGTACTTC. Amino acids: CASSEGGSSYEQYF.

The CDR3 reads CASSAHGGSYEQYF. Here the CDR3 DNA reads TGTGCCAGCTCGGCGCATGGGGGGTCCTACGAGCAGTACTTC. The chain employs TRBV6-1 and TRBJ2-7; possible D gene TRBD2, 6 bases. The CDR3 contains 14 residues. V gave up 8 bases and J gave up 1 base, with 15 bases separating them. The germline V gene has CDR1 MNHNS and CDR2 SASEGT.

The chain couples TRBV5-1 to TRBJ2-3; D gene ambiguous. V was shortened by 3 bases and J by 0 bases, with 14 bases between the two germline ends. The CDR3 is 16 residues long. Per the germline V gene, CDR1 is SGHRS and CDR2 is YFSETQ. CDR3: CASSSFLVPSTDTQYF. Here the CDR3 DNA reads TGCGCCAGCAGCTCTTTCCTAGTTCCTAGCACAGATACGCAGTATTTT. Filled out from reference TRBV5-1 and TRBJ2-3, the complete variable domain reads KAGVTQTPRYLIKTRGQQVTLSCSPISGHRSVSWYQQTPGQGLQFLFEYFSETQRNKGNFPGRFSGRQFSNSRSEMNVSTLELGDSALYLCASSSFLVPSTDTQYFGPGTRLTVL.

This chain uses TRBV30 with TRBJ1-3; 7 bases match TRBD1. Germline V gives CDR1 GTSNPN, CDR2 SVGIG (reference sequence). The J segment lost 1 base and the V segment lost 0 bases, leaving 9 bases of the junction unmatched. The CDR3 consists of 17 residues. The CDR3 sequence is CAWSVQGTSRSGNTIYF. In nucleotides, the CDR3 is TGTGCCTGGAGTGTACAGGGGACGTCAAGATCTGGAAACACCATATATTTT.

The chain is built from TRBV5-6 and TRBJ2-6, with a tentative D call TRBD1 (5 bases). The CDR3 runs to 19 residues. The V gene's germline CDR1 is SGHDT and CDR2 YYEEEE. The V end lost 1 base, the J end lost 1 base, and 18 bases lay between the germline ends. Here the CDR3 reads CASSLIREGIRSGANVLTF. CDR3 DNA sequence: TGTGCCAGCAGCTTGATCAGGGAAGGTATAAGGTCTGGGGCCAACGTCCTGACTTTC.

J is TRBJ2-5 and V is TRBV7-9; TRBD1 might be the D (6 bases). Germline V gives CDR1 SEHNR, CDR2 FQNEAQ (reference sequence). Trimming stripped 3 bases from V and 5 bases from J, with 10 bases between. The CDR3 extends over 13 amino acids. The CDR3 sequence: CASSLRGFETQYF. The CDR3 bases are TGTGCCAGCAGCTTGAGGGGGTTTGAGACCCAGTACTTC.

CDR3 amino acids: CASSPAGSGANVLTF. For the CDR3, the DNA is TGCGCCAGCAGCCCGGCCGGCTCTGGGGCCAACGTCCTGACTTTC. V usage is TRBV5-1 and J usage is TRBJ2-6, with D unresolved. Per the germline V gene, CDR1 is SGHRS and CDR2 is YFSETQ. V lost 4 bases and J 0 bases, leaving 8 bases between the germline ends. The CDR3 totals 15 residues.

The chain joins TRBV10-3 to TRBJ1-4, with 8 bases lining up with TRBD1. The germline V gene encodes CDR1 ENHRY and CDR2 SYGVKD. The CDR3 loop spans 16 amino acids. The V gene end was trimmed by 5 bases and the J gene end by 4 bases; junction bases not matched to a gene: 9. DNA of the CDR3: TGTGCCATCAGTAGCGGGACAGGATATGGTAATGAAAAACTGTTTTTT. The encoded protein is CAISSGTGYGNEKLFF.

This chain joins TRBV29-1 and TRBJ1-2; 8 bases align to TRBD1. The CDR3 runs 13 residues. The germline V gene has CDR1 SQVTM and CDR2 ANQGSEA. The trim removed 7 bases at V and 3 bases at J, leaving 7 bases unmatched. The CDR3 is CSARQGFDYGYTF. Written as DNA, the CDR3 is TGCAGCGCCAGACAGGGGTTTGACTATGGCTACACCTTC.

CDR3 loop: CASSHPGTQQYF. In DNA, the CDR3 is TGTGCCAGCAGCCATCCGGGGACGCAGCAGTACTTC. The chain carries TRBV7-2 and TRBJ2-7, with D tentatively TRBD1 or TRBD2 (5 bases each). V shed 5 bases and J shed 8 bases, with 13 bases lying between them. This CDR3 is built from 12 residues. In germline, CDR1 is SGHTA, CDR2 FQGNSA.

The chain recombines TRBV19 with TRBJ2-2; 8 nucleotides line up with TRBD2. CDR3 length: 19 residues. V lost 3 bases to trimming and J lost 6 bases; unmatched junction nucleotides: 18. Germline CDR1 is LNHDA and CDR2 is SQIVND (reference sequence). CDR3: CASSISRFGRALNPGELFF. CDR3 in DNA: TGTGCCAGTAGTATTTCCCGGTTCGGGAGGGCCCTGAATCCCGGGGAGCTGTTTTTT.